The TCR beta chain described here comes from a study of regulatory T cells in long-lasting Graves disease. Study information: The study counted Graves' disease as persistent given over 5 years of antithyroid drugs and positive TSH receptor antibodies. Broader study findings: Persistent Graves' cases showed lower TCR diversity than newly diagnosed cases. Among samples with persistent disease, TRBV28, TRBJ1-2 and TRBJ2-5 were favored.

Investigators prepared the TCR beta libraries by applying iRepertoire HTBI primers and Arm-PCR of CDR3 regions. Each CDR3 protein is one row after TCRdb ran MiXCR on the multiplex PCR reads. The sample holds a few hundred thousand distinct CDR3 sequences; 20% to 30% are singletons and the top ten take about a quarter. In regard to this clonotype: The antigen remains unidentified.

The CDR3 loop spans 15 amino acids. Germline V gene sequence: CDR1 SGDLS, CDR2 YYNGEE. With 6 bases clipped from V and 0 bases from J, the junction kept 6 bases outside the gene matches. The time point is: persistent/refractory GD, antithyroid drugs over 5 years with positive TRAb. There was RNA extracted from PBMCs, and the TCR library was made from it. Peripheral blood, approximately 9 milliliters per patient, was collected in EDTA tubes. Sequences were derived from peripheral blood mononuclear cells (PBMCs), sampled when the disease was refractory, from a patient treated with antithyroid drugs. V is TRBV9 and J is TRBJ2-1, with 7 bases lining up with TRBD1. This sequence originates from a female donor with Graves disease. The CDR3 is CASTPTGSSYNEQFF. As DNA, the CDR3 is TGTGCCAGCACCCCGACAGGGAGCTCCTACAATGAGCAGTTCTTC.